This T cell receptor (beta chain) emerged from a study of T-cell memory formation after mild COVID-19. Broader study findings: Cross-reactive memory appears to have joined, as suggested by some responding clones showing up in pre-infection memory. Contracting CD4+ clones sat mainly in CM and EM; CD8+ in EMRA.

Trimming cost V 0 bases and J 4 bases, with 7 bases left between them. CDR1 and CDR2 from the germline V gene are SNHLY and FYNNEI. This CDR3 spans 13 amino acids. TCRdb analysed the 5' RACE reads with MiXCR anew, one entry per CDR3 protein. Here the sample spans 500,000 to 600,000 distinct CDR3 sequences, more than 15% being singletons. This clonotype showed up just a few times. Antigen specificity is unknown. The V gene is TRBV2, the J gene TRBJ2-7, with D unresolved. The receptor comes from an adult woman who had mild COVID-19 (a few samples of this study predate the infection). Cell type and time point are not known. Sequencing was done on a sample of PBMCs or a T cell subset sorted from them (not recorded which). The DNA for the CDR3 is TGTGCCAGCAGTGAAGCGAGTCCGTACGAGCAGTACTTC. Its translation: CASSEASPYEQYF.